This TCR beta chain was sequenced during a study of identical twins. CDR1 is SGHTA and CDR2 is FQGTGA in the germline V gene. The CDR3 is made up of 16 amino acids. Trimming cost V 2 bases and J 6 bases, with 19 bases left between them. Findings and limits, study-wide: Partly confounded zero-insertion analyses could result from invariant MAIT and iNKT cells. Cord blood's abundant beta clonotypes had fewer insertions, unlike memory repertoires.

TCRdb used MiXCR to reprocess the 5' RACE reads, holding one entry per CDR3 protein. Among 700,000 or so distinct CDR3 sequences listed, under 9% were seen once. This clonotype turned up a few times. The antigen remains unidentified. The same sample was also used in a study of yellow fever vaccine responses in identical twins. That work contributes: The T cell response to vaccination in identical twins was reportedly partly convergent and partly personalized.

Sequencing was carried out using PBMCs. This chain connects TRBV7-3 to TRBJ2-5; D may match TRBD1 or TRBD2 (6 bases each). This TCR was recovered from a woman younger than 30 in good health. The CDR3 is CASSLAPVGGVKTQYF. The CDR3 nucleotides read TGTGCCAGCAGCTTAGCCCCCGTCGGGGGCGTGAAGACCCAGTACTTC.